This T cell receptor (beta chain) was captured in a study of cytomegalovirus exposure and HLA in healthy donors. Study conclusions and caveats: Specificity of three CMV-associated chains for CMV antigens was verified in vitro.

Worth noting for this clone: Its antigen is currently unknown.

The CDR3 runs 14 residues. Germline CDR1 and CDR2: SGHAT and FQNNGV. Trimming shortened V by 1 base and J by 1 base, and 5 bases separated the two germline ends. Use of 60 Vbeta and 13 Jbeta primers characterized the PCR. The protocol was immunoSEQ multiplex PCR, while the TCRdb copy is restricted to in-frame clones and leaves out a portion. The repertoire consists of 100,000 to 150,000 clones, with about 80% occurring once and the leading ten covering 2% to 3%. The receptor comes from a man aged 25-45 years in good health and CMV-seronegative. This chain connects TRBV11-2 to TRBJ1-5, with no clear D. Specimen: PBMCs. This CDR3 reads CASSLGQSNQPQHF. The CDR3 region has the DNA TGTGCCAGCAGCTTAGGCCAGAGCAATCAGCCCCAGCATTTT.